This entry lists 30 T cell receptor beta chains sequenced from one sample in a study of blood T cell repertoires in COVID-19. Libraries were prepared by immunoSEQ multiplex PCR; TCRdb keeps only in-frame clonotypes and omits some of them. The sample yields roughly 260,000 clones, around nine tenths seen once. Input material: peripheral blood. Receptors originate from a man in his forties who had recovered from COVID-19.

The chain employs TRBV11-3 and TRBJ2-2, with D unclear. The CDR3 contains 12 residues. Germline-derived CDR1 and CDR2 are SGHNT and YENEEA. V lost 5 bases and J lost 4, with 5 bases in between. The CDR3 protein is CASSLSTGELFF. In DNA, the CDR3 is TGTGCCAGCAGCCTTAGCACCGGGGAGCTGTTTTTT.

The chain carries TRBV3-1 (or the pseudogene TRBV3-2) and TRBJ2-1; tentatively, D is TRBD1 (6 bases). The CDR3 loop spans 11 amino acids. Germline V lookup: CDR1 LGHDT, CDR2 YNNKEL (reference sequence). V was pared by 3 bases and J by 12 bases, with 9 bases between. The CDR3 region has the DNA TGTGCCAGCAGCCACGGGACATGGCAGTTCTTC. It yields the protein CASSHGTWQFF.

The V and J genes are TRBV19 and TRBJ2-2; tentatively, D is TRBD1 (6 bases). Germline V lookup: CDR1 LNHDA, CDR2 SQIVND (reference sequence). V shed 7 bases and J shed 1 base, with 13 bases lying between them. The CDR3 spans 15 residues. The CDR3 is CASTPTGGNTGELFF. The CDR3 DNA reads as TGTGCCAGTACTCCGACAGGTGGGAACACCGGGGAGCTGTTTTTT.

This chain connects TRBV29-1 to TRBJ2-6, with TRBD1 as a possible D gene (5 bases). The CDR3 consists of 14 residues. Germline V CDR1 and CDR2: SQVTM, ANQGSEA. V was trimmed by 5 bases and J by 1 base, leaving 9 bases between them. CDR3 sequence: CSVYAGSGANVLTF. As DNA, the CDR3 is TGCAGCGTTTATGCAGGGTCTGGGGCCAACGTCCTGACTTTC.

This clone was recorded only once. This is likely a read error, given that the CDR3 carries no conserved phenylalanine or tryptophan at its end. Because the CDR3's place on the DNA is in doubt, the DNA is left out and the CDR3 is given as listed by TCRdb. The chain recombines TRBV2 with TRBJ2-3; the table's D call of TRBD1 was not tested on the DNA. Germline V gives CDR1 SNHLY, CDR2 FYNNEI. Termini included, the CDR3 measures 15 amino acids. CDR3 sequence reads: CASSGPFRQDTQYFG.

This rearrangement joins TRBV11-3 to TRBJ2-1, with 11 bases fitting TRBD2. Germline V gene lookup returns CDR1 SGHNT and CDR2 YENEEA. The CDR3 length is 15 residues. V lost 5 bases to trimming and J lost 3 bases; unmatched junction nucleotides: 3. Here the CDR3 DNA reads TGTGCCAGCAGCCTCACTAGCGGGGGCTACAATGAGCAGTTCTTC. Protein: CASSLTSGGYNEQFF.

V gene TRBV12-5 combines with J gene TRBJ1-5; D remains unclear. The germline gives CDR1 LGHNT, CDR2 FRNRAP. CDR3 size: 12 residues. Trimming shortened V by 5 bases and J by 6 bases, and 8 bases separated the two germline ends. The CDR3 sequence: CASGQYTQPQHF. The CDR3 DNA sequence: TGTGCTAGTGGTCAGTATACTCAGCCCCAGCATTTT.

Only one count was recorded for this clone. The chain uses TRBV6-5 and TRBJ1-2; the match to TRBD1 covers 7 bases. J lost 2 bases, V lost 0 bases, and 6 bases had no gene match. The CDR3 is made up of 16 amino acids. Germline CDR1 reads MNHEY; CDR2 reads SVGAGI. The CDR3 reads CASSYSLTGINYGYTF. In nucleotides, the CDR3 is TGTGCCAGCAGTTACTCCCTGACAGGGATCAACTATGGCTACACCTTC.

The V gene is TRBV6-6, the J gene TRBJ2-6; 8 bases map to TRBD1. The germline CDR1 and CDR2 sequences are MNHNY and SVGAGI (reference sequence). J was trimmed by 2 bases and V by 5 bases; bases with no gene match: 17. The length of the CDR3 is 20 residues. CDR3 loop: CASSRWGRGLLPPGANVLTF. CDR3 bases: TGTGCCAGCAGTCGTTGGGGCAGGGGGCTTCTTCCCCCTGGGGCCAACGTCCTGACTTTC.

The chain recombines TRBV19 with TRBJ1-6; weak D call: TRBD1 (5 bases). The CDR3 runs to 14 residues. CDR1 and CDR2 from the germline V gene are LNHDA and SQIVND (reference sequence). Trimming stripped 10 bases from V and 4 bases from J, with 14 bases between. CDR3 loop: CATKQEGYNSPLHF. The CDR3 DNA reads as TGTGCCACCAAGCAGGAGGGGTATAATTCACCCCTCCACTTT.

The V and J genes are TRBV19 and TRBJ2-3, with TRBD2 as a possible D gene (5 bases). Germline V gene lookup returns CDR1 LNHDA and CDR2 SQIVND (reference sequence). The length of the CDR3 is 15 residues. V was cut by 3 bases and J by 3 bases, with 13 bases left in between. The CDR3 loop is CASSITSVGTDTQYF. In DNA, the CDR3 is TGTGCCAGTAGTATTACTAGTGTCGGAACAGATACGCAGTATTTT.

The CDR3 sequence is CASSRTSGSTRELFF. The CDR3, as DNA: TGTGCCAGCAGCCGGACTAGCGGGAGTACCAGGGAGCTGTTTTTT. V is TRBV9 and J is TRBJ2-2; the match to TRBD2 covers 13 bases. The junction had 6 bases not matched to a gene; V was cut back by 4 bases and J by 9 bases. Germline CDR1 is SGDLS and CDR2 is YYNGEE. The CDR3 contains 15 residues.

J is TRBJ1-1 and V is TRBV7-2, with 7 bases lining up with TRBD1. Germline values: CDR1 SGHTA, CDR2 FQGNSA. Trimming took 4 bases from V and 1 from J; bases not matched to a gene: 9. The CDR3 has 16 amino acids. The chain's CDR3 is CASSSRSGTANTEAFF. As DNA, the CDR3 is TGTGCCAGCAGCTCGCGTTCCGGGACAGCGAACACTGAAGCTTTCTTT.

The chain links TRBV7-9 to TRBJ2-7; 11 bases map to TRBD2. Germline V gene lookup returns CDR1 SEHNR and CDR2 FQNEAQ (reference sequence). After removal of 5 bases from V and 5 bases from J, the junction contained 11 bases not matched to a gene. The CDR3 is 16 amino acids. Written as DNA, the CDR3 is TGTGCCAGCAGCCCCACCCTACTAGCGGGAGTAGACGAGCAGTACTTC. It is translated as CASSPTLLAGVDEQYF.

The chain uses TRBV5-6 and TRBJ2-7, with 9 bases matching TRBD1. The CDR3 totals 14 residues. V lost 4 bases to trimming and J lost 3 bases; unmatched junction nucleotides: 5. CDR1 and CDR2 from the germline V gene are SGHDT and YYEEEE. The CDR3 DNA is TGTGCCAGCAGCGTACCGGGACAGGGCTACGAGCAGTACTTC. It encodes CASSVPGQGYEQYF.

The rearrangement joins TRBV5-1 to TRBJ2-7, with 14 bases lining up with TRBD2. With 5 bases clipped from V and 6 bases from J, the junction kept 10 bases outside the gene matches. The CDR3 has 16 amino acids. Per the germline V gene, CDR1 is SGHRS and CDR2 is YFSETQ. CDR3 bases: TGCGCCAGCAGTTATATGGGACTAGCGGGAGTTTCCGAGCAGTACTTC. Its protein product is CASSYMGLAGVSEQYF. Variable domain in full (rest from reference TRBV5-1 and TRBJ2-7): KAGVTQTPRYLIKTRGQQVTLSCSPISGHRSVSWYQQTPGQGLQFLFEYFSETQRNKGNFPGRFSGRQFSNSRSEMNVSTLELGDSALYLCASSYMGLAGVSEQYFGPGTRLTVT.

The chain uses TRBV3-1 (or the pseudogene TRBV3-2) and TRBJ2-7; no reliable D call. Germline values: CDR1 LGHDT, CDR2 YNNKEL (reference sequence). V was shortened by 2 bases and J by 6 bases, with 20 bases between the two germline ends. The CDR3 is made up of 16 amino acids. The CDR3 DNA is TGTGCCAGCAGCCAACCATCTAACCCGAACCTACGCGAGCAGTACTTC. This gives the protein CASSQPSNPNLREQYF.

The chain employs TRBV6-2 or TRBV6-3 and TRBJ2-1, with 8 bases lining up with TRBD2. Germline values: CDR1 MNHEY, CDR2 SVGEGT. The CDR3 loop spans 18 amino acids. V lost 2 bases to trimming and J lost 7 bases; unmatched junction nucleotides: 16. The DNA of the CDR3 is TGTGCCAGCAGTTACCCCCCGGTAACGGGGGGGCTTCGTAATGAGCAGTTCTTC. Translation gives CASSYPPVTGGLRNEQFF.

The chain couples TRBV4-1 to TRBJ1-6, with D possibly TRBD1 on 5 matching bases. Trimming left V 0 bases short and J 5 bases short, with 14 bases between. This CDR3 region has 17 residues. Germline values: CDR1 MGHRA, CDR2 YSYEKL. This chain's CDR3 is CASSQDPGQGNNSPLHF. Here the CDR3 DNA reads TGCGCCAGCAGCCAAGACCCCGGCCAGGGCAATAATTCACCCCTCCACTTT.

The V call is TRBV4-3, the J call TRBJ1-6; TRBD1 matches 7 bases. The J segment lost 8 bases and the V segment lost 4 bases, leaving 8 bases of the junction unmatched. This CDR3 contains 15 residues. Germline V gene sequence: CDR1 LGHNA, CDR2 YSLEER. The CDR3, as DNA: TGCGCCAGCAGCCTCCTCCTTACAGGGGATTCACCCCTCCACTTT. Protein sequence: CASSLLLTGDSPLHF.

CDR3 residues: CASAPSGANTGELFF. The CDR3 DNA reads as TGTGCTAGTGCCCCTAGCGGAGCGAACACCGGGGAGCTGTTTTTT. V and J are TRBV12-5 and TRBJ2-2, with 7 bases lining up with TRBD2. CDR1 is LGHNT and CDR2 is FRNRAP in the germline V gene. This CDR3 has 15 residues. With 7 bases clipped from V and 0 bases from J, the junction kept 5 bases outside the gene matches.

V is TRBV7-9 and J is TRBJ2-6; D unresolved. CDR3 length equals 15 residues. Trimming removed 3 bases from V and 1 base from J, with 7 bases in between. From germline, CDR1 is SEHNR and CDR2 FQNEAQ (reference sequence). The CDR3 loop is CASSLKRSGANVLTF. The CDR3 DNA reads TGTGCCAGCAGCTTGAAGCGATCTGGGGCCAACGTCCTGACTTTC.

The chain recombines TRBV5-1 with TRBJ2-1, with TRBD2 matching 10 bases. CDR1 and CDR2 (germline): SGHRS, YFSETQ. V trimming: 2 bases; J trimming: 0 bases; junction bases outside the gene matches: 5. There are 17 residues in the CDR3. The chain's CDR3 is CASSLKPSGSSYNEQFF. The DNA for the CDR3 is TGCGCCAGCAGCTTAAAACCTAGCGGGAGCTCCTACAATGAGCAGTTCTTC.

The V and J genes are TRBV10-3 and TRBJ2-1; D is unresolved. Trimming left V 3 bases short and J 10 bases short, with 7 bases between. The germline CDR1 and CDR2 sequences are ENHRY and SYGVKD. The CDR3 is 11 amino acids. The DNA of the CDR3 is TGTGCCATCAGTGACTATTGGGAGCAGTTCTTC. Its translation: CAISDYWEQFF.

The chain uses TRBV5-1 and TRBJ2-1; 10 bases are shared with TRBD2. The germline V gene has CDR1 SGHRS and CDR2 YFSETQ. This CDR3 is 16 amino acids long. The junction had 8 bases not matched to a gene; V was cut back by 3 bases and J by 5 bases. The DNA of the CDR3 is TGCGCCAGCAGCTGGCCGGGACTAGCGAGTCACAATGAGCAGTTCTTC. Its translation: CASSWPGLASHNEQFF.

The chain has TRBV7-2 and TRBJ2-7; D perhaps matches TRBD1 (6 bases). CDR3 length: 11 residues. Germline CDR1 SGHTA, CDR2 FQGNSA. V was clipped by 5 bases and J by 7 bases, with 9 bases between them. The CDR3 region has the DNA TGTGCCAGCAGCCAGGGGCGTGAGCAGTACTTC. Amino acids: CASSQGREQYF.

This chain connects TRBV6-5 to TRBJ1-2, with 7 bases lining up with TRBD1. This CDR3 contains 14 residues. Unmatched junction bases numbered 9, after V lost 8 bases and J lost 3 bases. Germline V gene data show CDR1 as MNHEY and CDR2 as SVGAGI. The CDR3 reads CASRWTGGDYGYTF. CDR3 bases: TGTGCCAGCCGGTGGACAGGCGGGGACTATGGCTACACCTTC.

The gene calls are TRBV9 and TRBJ2-3, with D possibly being TRBD2 (6 bases). Germline V gene data show CDR1 as SGDLS and CDR2 as YYNGEE. The CDR3 has 15 amino acids. V lost 4 bases, J lost 0 bases, and 12 bases lay in between. CDR3: CASSPGGSSTDTQYF. The CDR3 DNA follows: TGTGCCAGCAGCCCCGGGGGATCTAGCACAGATACGCAGTATTTT.

The genes are TRBV27 and TRBJ2-3; 9 nucleotides agree with TRBD1. The germline V gene encodes CDR1 MNHEY and CDR2 SMNVEV (reference sequence). There are 15 residues in the CDR3. V lost 3 bases, J lost 4 bases, and 5 bases stayed unmatched. DNA of the CDR3: TGTGCCAGCAGTTTGCGGGACAGGGTGTCAGATACGCAGTATTTT. It specifies CASSLRDRVSDTQYF.

The chain joins TRBV7-2 to TRBJ2-2, with TRBD1 identical over 9 bases. The length of the CDR3 is 16 residues. Trimming took 2 bases from V and 7 from J; bases not matched to a gene: 8. Germline V gene lookup returns CDR1 SGHTA and CDR2 FQGNSA. In nucleotides, the CDR3 is TGTGCCAGCAGCTTAAGGTCCGGACAGGGGAGCGGGGAGCTGTTTTTT. Protein sequence: CASSLRSGQGSGELFF.